This T cell receptor beta chain was retrieved from a study of brain metastases from non-small cell lung cancer. Regarding this clone: Its specificity is not known.

TCRdb's table, derived via immunoSEQ multiplex PCR, lists solely in-frame clones and lacks some. The table has 660 or so clones, nearly 90% seen once. Findings of the study overall: T-cell infiltration was lower in brain metastases than primaries (P < 0.001). Paired brain metastases and primary tumors largely shared TCR repertoires. T-cell clones appeared expanded in approximately 64% of brain metastases relative to matched primary tumors.

Germline V gene lookup returns CDR1 SGHVS and CDR2 FQNEAQ. V was trimmed by 4 bases and J by 7 bases, leaving 17 bases between them. This CDR3 has 16 amino acids. This clonotype originated in a donor at least 40 years old with non-small cell lung cancer. Sample: primary lung tumor tissue. The rearrangement uses TRBV7-8 and TRBJ1-6, with D perhaps matching TRBD1 (5 bases). CDR3 residues: CASSSTPGGWNSPLHF. DNA for the CDR3: TGTGCCAGCAGCTCCACGCCCGGGGGTTGGAATTCACCCCTCCACTTT.